Sequencing of this TCR beta chain was carried out in a study of glioma-infiltrating T cells after dendritic cell vaccination (dated by TCRdb to 2016 to 2017). Turning to the overall study: Of the approximately 15 glioblastoma patients in the cohort, all drawn from Phase I and II dendritic cell vaccination trials, 9 were newly diagnosed and 6 had recurrent disease. Patients received autologous tumor lysate-pulsed dendritic cell vaccination between the early 2000s and the early 2010s. The vaccine was prepared from monocyte-derived dendritic cells that were cultured for seven days with IL-4 and GM-CSF and then pulsed overnight with autologous tumor lysate. Patients received three intradermal dendritic cell vaccine injections at biweekly intervals in the arm below the axilla. Deep sequencing of TCR beta CDR3 regions was used to quantify tumor-infiltrating lymphocyte content and compare tumor and blood repertoires in dendritic cell-vaccinated glioblastoma patients. Survival after dendritic cell vaccination was correlated with TCR sequencing metrics, including TIL content and tumor-blood repertoire overlap. The paper's findings and limits, for the study overall: The cohort was small and heterogeneous, only a few patients had full blood and tumor sets, and even fewer had initial-recurrent tumor pairs. No direct relationship between TCR clonality and survival was found, suggesting a diverse polyclonal response may matter. Longer time to progression and overall survival after dendritic cell vaccination were predicted by higher estimated pretreatment TIL content. The three-group TCR overlap response model was described as speculative and requiring prospective validation.

Details on this clone: Its antigen remains undetermined. Base qualities are missing; no much larger clone stands one base away.

Patients were selected for having adequate residual fresh-frozen tumor tissue and more than two years of available survival data. Although molecular status otherwise differed among the glioblastoma patients, no patient had an isocitrate dehydrogenase mutation. PBMC were collected before vaccination, two weeks after the third vaccination, and at tumor progression if progression occurred. Genomic DNA was extracted with the Qiagen DNeasy Blood extraction Kit. From its cysteine to its phenylalanine, the CDR3 spans 15 amino acids. The CDR3 DNA has 45 bases and is translated from base 1. According to the germline V gene, CDR1 reads MRHNA and CDR2 reads SNTAGT. Deletion took 2 bases off V and 0 bases off J, with a span of 8 bases between the germline ends. TCRB CDR3 regions were amplified from 1.5 to 2.5 ug genomic DNA, or all available DNA if less, using the immunoSEQ assay. For multiplex PCR, 60 forward primers for TCR V beta segments and 13 reverse primers for J beta segments were used. To estimate reads per starting template, synthetic control templates were spiked into each sample at limiting dilution. Sequencing produced 87 bp reads on the Illumina HiSeq System. Per the original workflow: PCR and sequencing errors were removed by a nearest neighbor algorithm that merged closely related sequences. TCR overlap was defined as the percentage of unique tumor TCR beta sequences that were also found in the peripheral blood of the same patient. Not all clones reach the TCRdb copy of this immuneACCESS table, which keeps in-frame sequences only. Checked studies attribute under half of the gap to unresolved V genes and leave the rest unexplained. The V and J calls and clone size are taken from that table; D and trimming were inferred from the DNA. This sample holds about 92,000 clones; around 86% were observed only once. Less than 20% of the sample lies in the top ten.

The clonotype comes from a human donor with glioblastoma. The sequencing here drew on blood, taken before dendritic cell vaccination. Rearrangement joined TRBV6-4 to TRBJ2-1; tentative D gene TRBD2, with 5 bases matching. The bases are TGTGCCAGCAGTGACCTAGCTGGCTCCTACAATGAGCAGTTCTTC. Its coded protein is CASSDLAGSYNEQFF.